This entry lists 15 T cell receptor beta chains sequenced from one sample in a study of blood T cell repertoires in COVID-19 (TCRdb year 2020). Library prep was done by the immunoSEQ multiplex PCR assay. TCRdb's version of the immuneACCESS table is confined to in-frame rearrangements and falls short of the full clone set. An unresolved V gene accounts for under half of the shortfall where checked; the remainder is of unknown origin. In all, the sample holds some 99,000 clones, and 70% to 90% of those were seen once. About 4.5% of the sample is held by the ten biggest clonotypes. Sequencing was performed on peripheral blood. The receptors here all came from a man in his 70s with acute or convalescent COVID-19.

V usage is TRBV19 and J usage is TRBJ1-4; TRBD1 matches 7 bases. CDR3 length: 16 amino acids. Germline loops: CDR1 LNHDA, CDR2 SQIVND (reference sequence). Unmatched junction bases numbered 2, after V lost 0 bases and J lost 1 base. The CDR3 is CASSIDGDRTNEKLFF. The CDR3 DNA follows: TGTGCCAGTAGTATAGATGGGGACAGAACTAATGAAAAACTGTTTTTT.

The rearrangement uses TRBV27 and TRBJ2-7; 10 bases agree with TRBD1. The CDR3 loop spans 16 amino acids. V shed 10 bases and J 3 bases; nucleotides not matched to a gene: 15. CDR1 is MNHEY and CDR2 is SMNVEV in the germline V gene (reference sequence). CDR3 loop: CATASNLRTGGYEQYF. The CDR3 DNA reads TGTGCCACCGCAAGTAATCTCCGGACAGGGGGCTACGAGCAGTACTTC.

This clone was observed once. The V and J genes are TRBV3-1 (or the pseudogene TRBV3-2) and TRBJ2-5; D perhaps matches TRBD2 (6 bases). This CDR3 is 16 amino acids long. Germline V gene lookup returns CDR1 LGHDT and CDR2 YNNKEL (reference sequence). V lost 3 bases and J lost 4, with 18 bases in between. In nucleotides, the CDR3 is TGTGCCAGCAGCCATGAAGGAGGGGTCGAGGGAGAGACCCAGTACTTC. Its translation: CASSHEGGVEGETQYF.

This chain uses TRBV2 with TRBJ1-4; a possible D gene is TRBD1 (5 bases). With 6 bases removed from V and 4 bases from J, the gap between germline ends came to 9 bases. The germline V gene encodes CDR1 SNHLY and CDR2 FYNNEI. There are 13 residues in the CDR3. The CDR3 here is CASSQGLNEKLFF. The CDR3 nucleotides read TGTGCCAGCAGCCAGGGTCTTAATGAAAAACTGTTTTTT.

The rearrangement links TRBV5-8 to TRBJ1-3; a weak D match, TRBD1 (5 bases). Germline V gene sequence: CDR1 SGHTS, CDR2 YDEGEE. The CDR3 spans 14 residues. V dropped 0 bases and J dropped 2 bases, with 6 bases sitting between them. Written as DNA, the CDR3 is TGTGCCAGCAGCTTGGGCAGGGCTGGAAACACCATATATTTT. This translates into CASSLGRAGNTIYF.

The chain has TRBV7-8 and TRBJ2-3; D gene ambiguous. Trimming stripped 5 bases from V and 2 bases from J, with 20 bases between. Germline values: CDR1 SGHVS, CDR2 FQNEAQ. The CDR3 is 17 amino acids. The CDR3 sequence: CASSQPIRHNSTDTQYF. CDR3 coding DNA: TGTGCCAGCAGCCAACCGATCCGACACAATTCCACAGATACGCAGTATTTT.

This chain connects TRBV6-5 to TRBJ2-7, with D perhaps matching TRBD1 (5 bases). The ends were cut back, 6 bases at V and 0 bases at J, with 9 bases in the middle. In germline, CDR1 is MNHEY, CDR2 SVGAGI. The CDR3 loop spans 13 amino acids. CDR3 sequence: CASRFRDSYEQYV. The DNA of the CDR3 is TGTGCCAGCAGATTCAGGGACTCCTACGAGCAGTACGTC.

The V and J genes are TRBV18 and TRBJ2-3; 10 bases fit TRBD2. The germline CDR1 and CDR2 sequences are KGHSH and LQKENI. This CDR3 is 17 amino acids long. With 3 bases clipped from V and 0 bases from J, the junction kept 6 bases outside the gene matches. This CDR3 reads CASSPLAGDPSTDTQYF. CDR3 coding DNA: TGTGCCAGCTCACCGCTAGCGGGGGATCCTAGCACAGATACGCAGTATTTT.

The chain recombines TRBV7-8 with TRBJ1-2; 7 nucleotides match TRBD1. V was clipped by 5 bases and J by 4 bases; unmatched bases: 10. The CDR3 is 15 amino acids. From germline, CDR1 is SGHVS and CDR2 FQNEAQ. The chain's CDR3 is CASSADRALSYGYTF. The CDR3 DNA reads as TGTGCCAGCAGCGCAGACAGGGCTCTAAGCTATGGCTACACCTTC.

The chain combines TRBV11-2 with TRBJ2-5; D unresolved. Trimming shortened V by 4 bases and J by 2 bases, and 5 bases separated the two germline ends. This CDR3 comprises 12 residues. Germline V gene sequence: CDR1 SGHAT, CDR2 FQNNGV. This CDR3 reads CASSYRQETQYF. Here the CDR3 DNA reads TGTGCCAGCAGCTACAGACAAGAGACCCAGTACTTC.

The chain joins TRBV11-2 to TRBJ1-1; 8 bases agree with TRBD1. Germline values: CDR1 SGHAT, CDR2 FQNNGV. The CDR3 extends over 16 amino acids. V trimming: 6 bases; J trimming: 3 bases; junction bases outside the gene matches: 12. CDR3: CASRPVRGRRDTEAFF. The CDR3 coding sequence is TGTGCCAGCAGGCCCGTCAGGGGGCGGAGGGACACTGAAGCTTTCTTT.

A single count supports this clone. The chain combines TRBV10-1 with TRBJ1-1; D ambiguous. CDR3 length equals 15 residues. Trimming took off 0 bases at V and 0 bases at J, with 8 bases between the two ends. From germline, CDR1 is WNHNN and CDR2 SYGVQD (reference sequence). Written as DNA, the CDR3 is TGCGCCAGCAGTGAGTCAACAGAAATGAACACTGAAGCTTTCTTT. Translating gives CASSESTEMNTEAFF.

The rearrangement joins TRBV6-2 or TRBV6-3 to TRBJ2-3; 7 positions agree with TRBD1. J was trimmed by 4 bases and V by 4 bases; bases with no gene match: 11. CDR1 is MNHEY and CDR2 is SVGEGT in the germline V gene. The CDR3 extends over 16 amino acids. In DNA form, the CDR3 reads TGTGCCAGCAGTTTACAGGGGCCTGTAGGCGCAGATACGCAGTATTTT. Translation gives CASSLQGPVGADTQYF.

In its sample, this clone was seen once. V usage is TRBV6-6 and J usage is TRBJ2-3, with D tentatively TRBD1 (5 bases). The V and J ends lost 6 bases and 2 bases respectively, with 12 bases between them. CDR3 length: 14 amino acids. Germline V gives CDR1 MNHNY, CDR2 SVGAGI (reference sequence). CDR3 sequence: CASSSGLLTDTQYF. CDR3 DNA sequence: TGTGCCAGCAGCTCAGGGCTTCTCACAGATACGCAGTATTTT.

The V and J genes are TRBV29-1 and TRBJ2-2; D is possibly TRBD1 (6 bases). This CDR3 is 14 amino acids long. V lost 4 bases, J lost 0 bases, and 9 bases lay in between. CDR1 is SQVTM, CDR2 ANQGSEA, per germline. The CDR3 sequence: CSVADSPNTGELFF. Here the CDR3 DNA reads TGCAGCGTTGCGGACAGCCCGAACACCGGGGAGCTGTTTTTT.